The subject of this entry is one TCR beta chain. Its antigen remains undetermined. No much larger clone is present one base from it, and per-base qualities are unavailable. The library was obtained by 5' RACE. The sample was run on an Illumina HiSeq 2500. A second PCR of roughly 6 to 11 cycles was performed with a sample-barcoded 5' primer and a J-beta primer mix. A unique molecular identifier was introduced onto each TCR beta cDNA molecule by a template-switch 5' adaptor carrying 12 random nucleotides. At least 3 million CDR3-containing paired-end reads were obtained from each sample. All of the RNA was converted into first-strand cDNA using the Mint cDNA synthesis kit, with a TRBC-specific oligonucleotide serving as the primer. All cDNA was treated with uracil-DNA glycosylase and then went through a first 18-cycle PCR with the universal primers M1SS and BC2_uni_R. The original methods were these. For normalization, 1 million high-quality reads, each with a distinct molecular identifier, were randomly selected from each sample. Instead of being binned into consensus sequences, reads that shared molecular identifiers were thrown out. CDR3 identification, clonotype clustering and error correction used MiTCR with a Q25 quality threshold and the strictest error-elimination algorithm. A nonparametric unseen species model using Euler transformation provided a lower-bound estimate of total TCR beta diversity. TCRdb cleaned the public reads at Q25 with fastp, built clones with MiXCR and kept in-frame beta chains. Rows with one shared CDR3 protein collapse into an entry with the most common genes and DNA. What appears here as the V and J calls and clone size reflects TCRdb's work, not the paper's. Within this sample are approximately 600,000 distinct CDR3 sequences, with 45% to 65% of them counted one time only. The ten largest clones capture around 37% of the sample.

V loses 3 bases at its end and J loses 6 bases; junction bases beyond the gene matches: 10. From the cysteine up to the phenylalanine, the CDR3 has a length of 15 residues. The DNA shown is the 45-base CDR3, in frame from base 1. CDR1 and CDR2 were assigned from the germline V gene (reference sequence) as LGHDT and YNNKEL. The sample originates from a study of blood T cells in healthy people across ages (dated by TCRdb to between 2014 and 2016). About the study as a whole: In model experiments, template switching captured roughly one uniquely barcoded TCR beta cDNA molecule for every two T cells. To track age-related changes in TCR beta repertoire diversity, the study relied on deep sequencing normalized with unique cDNA molecular identifiers. The donors were divided into four age groups: young (average around 16 years), middle-aged (under 40), aged (about 56) and long-lived (roughly 88). To avoid experimental bias, donors of different ages were spread randomly across the sequencing lanes. For two donors (one aged 18 to 30 and one aged 80 or older), the study analyzed two additional independent replicas of 1 million unique cDNA reads from the same blood draw. Overall study outcomes, separate from this receptor: Compared with the aged group, more naive CD4+ T cells, fewer expanded clones and increased TCR diversity were shown by the long-lived group, suggesting age selection. Conclusive comparison of naive and antigen-experienced compartments was prevented by the profiling of bulk unsorted PBMCs. Donor CMV infection status was unknown, potentially confounding age-related changes in expanded clonotypes. Observed TCR beta diversity per million T cells fell roughly linearly with age, and a significant reduction was already apparent by age around 40. Total diversity estimates from one million sequenced T cells were considered lower bounds and underestimates. There was a strong correlation between observed TCR beta diversity and the percentage of naive T cells measured by flow cytometry.

Systemically healthy Caucasian individuals from Russia, some 40 in total and aged roughly 6 to 90 years, were included as donors. Ten milliliters of peripheral blood were drawn from each donor into EDTA-treated Vacutainer tubes. Ficoll-Paque density-gradient centrifugation was used to isolate PBMCs, with at least 6.5 million per sample. Total RNA, at least 6 micrograms per sample, was extracted from PBMCs with Trizol reagent. Naive CD45RAhigh/CD27high T cell percentages were measured by flow cytometry on a PBMC aliquot from every donor. This chain is built from TRBV3-1 and TRBJ2-7; TRBD1 matches 8 bases in the middle. This receptor was identified in a man in his fifties or sixties in good health. Sample: blood. In nucleotides, the sequence is TGTGCCAGCAGCCAGGGGACAGGTGGCTGGGGCGAGCAGTACTTC. Its translation is CASSQGTGGWGEQYF.